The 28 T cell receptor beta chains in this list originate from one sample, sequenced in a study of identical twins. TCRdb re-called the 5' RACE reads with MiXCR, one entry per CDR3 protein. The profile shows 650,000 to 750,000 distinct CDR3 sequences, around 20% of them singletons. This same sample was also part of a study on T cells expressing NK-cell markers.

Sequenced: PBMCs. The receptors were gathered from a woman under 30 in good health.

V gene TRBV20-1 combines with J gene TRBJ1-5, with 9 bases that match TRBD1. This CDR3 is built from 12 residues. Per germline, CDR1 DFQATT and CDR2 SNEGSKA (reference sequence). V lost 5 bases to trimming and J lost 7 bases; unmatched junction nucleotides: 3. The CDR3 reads CSAGQGRQPQHF. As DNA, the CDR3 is TGCAGTGCTGGACAGGGGCGGCAGCCCCAGCATTTT.

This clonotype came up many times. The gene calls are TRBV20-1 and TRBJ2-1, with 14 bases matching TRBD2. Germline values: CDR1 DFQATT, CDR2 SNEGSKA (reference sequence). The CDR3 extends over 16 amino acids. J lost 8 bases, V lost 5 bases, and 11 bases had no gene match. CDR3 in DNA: TGCAGTGCTTCCTCGGGACTAGCGGGAGTACCGGATGAGCAGTTCTTC. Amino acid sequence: CSASSGLAGVPDEQFF.

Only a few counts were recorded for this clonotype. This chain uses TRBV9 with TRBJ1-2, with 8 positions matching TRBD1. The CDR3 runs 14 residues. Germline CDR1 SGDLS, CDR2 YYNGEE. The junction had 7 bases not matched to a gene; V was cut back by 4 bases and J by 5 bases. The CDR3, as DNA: TGTGCCAGCAGCTCAAGGACAGGGTTATATGGCTACACCTTC. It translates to CASSSRTGLYGYTF.

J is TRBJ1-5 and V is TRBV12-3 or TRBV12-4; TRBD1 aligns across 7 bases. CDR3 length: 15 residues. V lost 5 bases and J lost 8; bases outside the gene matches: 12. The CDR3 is CASSPLRGSREPQHF. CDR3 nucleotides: TGTGCCAGCAGTCCCCTCAGGGGGTCCCGGGAGCCCCAGCATTTT.

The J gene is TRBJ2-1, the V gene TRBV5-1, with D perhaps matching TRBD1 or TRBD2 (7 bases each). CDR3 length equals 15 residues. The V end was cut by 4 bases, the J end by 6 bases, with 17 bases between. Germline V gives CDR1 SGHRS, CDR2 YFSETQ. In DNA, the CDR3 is TGCGCCAGCAGCCCCCTAAGCGGGACAGTCAATGAGCAGTTCTTC. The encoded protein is CASSPLSGTVNEQFF.

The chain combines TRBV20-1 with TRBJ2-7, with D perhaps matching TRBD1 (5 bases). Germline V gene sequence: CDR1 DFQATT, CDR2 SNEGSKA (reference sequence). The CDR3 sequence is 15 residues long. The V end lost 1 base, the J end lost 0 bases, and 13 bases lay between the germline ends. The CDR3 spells CSARGLQGSSYEQYF. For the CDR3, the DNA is TGCAGTGCTAGAGGTTTGCAGGGAAGCTCCTACGAGCAGTACTTC.

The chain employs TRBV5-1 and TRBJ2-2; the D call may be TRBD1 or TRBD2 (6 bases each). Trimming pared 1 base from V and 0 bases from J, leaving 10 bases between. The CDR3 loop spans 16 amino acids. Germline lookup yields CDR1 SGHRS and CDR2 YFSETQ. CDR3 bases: TGCGCCAGCAGCTTGATGGGGGGCGCGAACACCGGGGAGCTGTTTTTT. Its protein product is CASSLMGGANTGELFF.

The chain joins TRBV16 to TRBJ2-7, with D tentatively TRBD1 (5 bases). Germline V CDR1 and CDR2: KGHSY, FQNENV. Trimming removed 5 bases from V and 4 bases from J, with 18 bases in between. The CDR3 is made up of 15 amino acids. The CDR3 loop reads CASSAGHPPAYEQYF. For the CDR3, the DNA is TGTGCCAGCAGCGCAGGGCACCCGCCCGCTTACGAGCAGTACTTC. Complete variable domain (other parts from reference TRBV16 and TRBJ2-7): GEEVAQTPKHLVRGEGQKAKLYCAPIKGHSYVFWYQQVLKNEFKFLISFQNENVFDETGMPKERFSAKCLPNSPCSLEIQATKLEDSAVYFCASSAGHPPAYEQYFGPGTRLTVT.

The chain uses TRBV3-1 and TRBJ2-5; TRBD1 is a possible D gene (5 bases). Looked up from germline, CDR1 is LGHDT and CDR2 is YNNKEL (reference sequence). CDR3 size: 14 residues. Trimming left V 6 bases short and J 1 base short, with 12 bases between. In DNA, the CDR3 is TGTGCCAGCAGGTCGGACACTCTCCAAGAGACCCAGTACTTC. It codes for CASRSDTLQETQYF.

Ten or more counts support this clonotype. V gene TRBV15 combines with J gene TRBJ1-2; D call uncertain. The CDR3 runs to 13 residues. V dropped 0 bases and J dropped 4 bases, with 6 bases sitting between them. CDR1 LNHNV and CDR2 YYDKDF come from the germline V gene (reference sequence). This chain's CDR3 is CATSREQSYGYTF. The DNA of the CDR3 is TGTGCCACCAGCAGAGAACAGTCCTATGGCTACACCTTC.

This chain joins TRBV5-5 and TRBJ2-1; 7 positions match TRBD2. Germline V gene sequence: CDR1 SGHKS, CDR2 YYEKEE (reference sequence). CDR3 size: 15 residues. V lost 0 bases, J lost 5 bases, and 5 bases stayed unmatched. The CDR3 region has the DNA TGTGCCAGCAGCTTGGGTAGCGGGTGGCACAATGAGCAGTTCTTC. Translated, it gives CASSLGSGWHNEQFF.

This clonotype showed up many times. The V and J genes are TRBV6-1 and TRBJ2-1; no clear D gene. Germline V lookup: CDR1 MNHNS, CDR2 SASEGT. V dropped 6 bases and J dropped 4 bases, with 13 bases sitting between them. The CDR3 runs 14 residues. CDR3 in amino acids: CASSPNPSYNEQFF. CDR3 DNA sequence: TGTGCCAGCAGCCCTAACCCATCTTACAATGAGCAGTTCTTC.

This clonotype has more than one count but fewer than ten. The CDR3, as DNA: TGTGCCAGCAACCCCATACCTGGACAGCCCTACGAGCAGTACTTC. Its translation: CASNPIPGQPYEQYF. The chain links TRBV27 to TRBJ2-7, with a tentative D call TRBD1 (6 bases). Germline V gene data show CDR1 as MNHEY and CDR2 as SMNVEV (reference sequence). The CDR3 covers 15 residues. Trimming pared 7 bases from V and 2 bases from J, leaving 18 bases between.

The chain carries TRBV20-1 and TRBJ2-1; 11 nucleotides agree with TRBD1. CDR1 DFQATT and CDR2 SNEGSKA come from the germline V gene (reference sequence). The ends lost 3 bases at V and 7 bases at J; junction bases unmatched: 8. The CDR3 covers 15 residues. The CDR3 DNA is TGCAGTGCTAGGGCTTGGGACAGGGGGAGGAATGAGCAGTTCTTC. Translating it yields CSARAWDRGRNEQFF.

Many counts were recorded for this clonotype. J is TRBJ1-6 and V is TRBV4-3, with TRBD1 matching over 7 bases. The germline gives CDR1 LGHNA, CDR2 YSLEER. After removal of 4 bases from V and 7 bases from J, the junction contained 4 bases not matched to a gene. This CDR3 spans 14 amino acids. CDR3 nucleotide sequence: TGCGCCAGCAGCCCCCGGGACAGAAATTCACCCCTCCACTTT. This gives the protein CASSPRDRNSPLHF.

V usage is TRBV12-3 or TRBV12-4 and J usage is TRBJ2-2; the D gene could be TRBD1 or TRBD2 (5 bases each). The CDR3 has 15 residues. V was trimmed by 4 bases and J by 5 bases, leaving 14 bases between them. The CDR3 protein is CASSSAQGGTGELFF. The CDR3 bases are TGTGCCAGCAGTTCGGCGCAGGGCGGGACCGGGGAGCTGTTTTTT.

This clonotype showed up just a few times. The CDR3 DNA is TGTGCCAGCAGCTTCCCGTCCGGGACAGGTAATGAGCAGTTCTTC. Its translation: CASSFPSGTGNEQFF. This chain joins TRBV7-9 and TRBJ2-1; 8 bases line up with TRBD1. The CDR3 totals 15 residues. Germline CDR1 SEHNR, CDR2 FQNEAQ (reference sequence). With V trimmed by 3 bases and J by 7 bases, 8 bases remained unmatched.

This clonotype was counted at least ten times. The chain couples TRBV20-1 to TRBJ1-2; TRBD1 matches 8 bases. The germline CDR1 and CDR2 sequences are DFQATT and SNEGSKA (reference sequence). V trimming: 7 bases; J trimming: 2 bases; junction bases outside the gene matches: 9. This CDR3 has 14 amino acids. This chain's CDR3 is CSVAPRTGNYGYTF. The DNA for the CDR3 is TGCAGTGTCGCACCAAGGACAGGGAACTATGGCTACACCTTC.

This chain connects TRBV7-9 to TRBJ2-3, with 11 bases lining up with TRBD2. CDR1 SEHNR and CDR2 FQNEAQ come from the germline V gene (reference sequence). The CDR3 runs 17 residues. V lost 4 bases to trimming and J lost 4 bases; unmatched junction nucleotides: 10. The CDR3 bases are TGTGCCAGCAGCTCGGTCATAGCGGGGGGGCGGTCAGATACGCAGTATTTT. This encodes CASSSVIAGGRSDTQYF. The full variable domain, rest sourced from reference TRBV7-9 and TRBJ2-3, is DTGVSQNPRHKITKRGQNVTFRCDPISEHNRLYWYRQTLGQGPEFLTYFQNEAQLEKSRLLSDRFSAERPKGSFSTLEIQRTEQGDSAMYLCASSSVIAGGRSDTQYFGPGTRLTVL.

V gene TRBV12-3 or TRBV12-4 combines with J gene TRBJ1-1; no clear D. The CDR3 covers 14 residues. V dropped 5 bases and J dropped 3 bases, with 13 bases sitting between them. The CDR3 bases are TGTGCCAGCAGTCTTTGGGGAGGGCACACTGAAGCTTTCTTT. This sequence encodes CASSLWGGHTEAFF.

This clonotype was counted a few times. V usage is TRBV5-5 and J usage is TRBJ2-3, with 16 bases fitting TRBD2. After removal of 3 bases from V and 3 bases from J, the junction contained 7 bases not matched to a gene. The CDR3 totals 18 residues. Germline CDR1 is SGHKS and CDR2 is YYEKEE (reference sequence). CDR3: CASSSSGLAGGVTDTQYF. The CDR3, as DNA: TGTGCCAGCAGCTCATCGGGACTAGCGGGGGGGGTGACAGATACGCAGTATTTT. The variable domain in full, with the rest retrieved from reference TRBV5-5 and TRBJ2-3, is DAGVTQSPTHLIKTRGQQVTLRCSPISGHKSVSWYQQVLGQGPQFIFQYYEKEERGRGNFPDRFSARQFPNYSSELNVNALLLGDSALYLCASSSSGLAGGVTDTQYFGPGTRLTVL.

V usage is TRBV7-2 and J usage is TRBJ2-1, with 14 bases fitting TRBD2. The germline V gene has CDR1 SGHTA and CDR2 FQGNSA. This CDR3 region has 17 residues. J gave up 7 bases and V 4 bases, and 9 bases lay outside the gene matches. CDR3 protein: CASSSTPGLAGVNEQFF. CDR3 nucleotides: TGTGCCAGCAGCTCTACCCCGGGACTAGCGGGAGTAAATGAGCAGTTCTTC.

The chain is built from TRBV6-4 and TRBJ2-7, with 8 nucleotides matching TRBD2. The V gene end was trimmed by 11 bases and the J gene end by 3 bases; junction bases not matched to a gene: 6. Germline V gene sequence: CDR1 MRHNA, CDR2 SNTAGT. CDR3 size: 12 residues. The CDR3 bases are TGTGCCGGAACGGGGGGGCGCTACGAGCAGTACTTC. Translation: CAGTGGRYEQYF.

CDR3 region: CASRPDGTYEQYF. CDR3 in DNA: TGTGCCAGCCGCCCGGACGGGACCTACGAGCAGTACTTC. The chain uses TRBV13 and TRBJ2-7; tentative D call: TRBD2 (5 bases). The CDR3 is made up of 13 amino acids. Germline CDR1 PRHDT, CDR2 FYEKMQ (reference sequence). V dropped 8 bases and J dropped 2 bases, with 13 bases sitting between them. Complete variable domain (other parts from reference TRBV13 and TRBJ2-7): AAGVIQSPRHLIKEKRETATLKCYPIPRHDTVYWYQQGPGQDPQFLISFYEKMQSDKGSIPDRFSAQQFSDYHSELNMSSLELGDSALYFCASRPDGTYEQYFGPGTRLTVT.

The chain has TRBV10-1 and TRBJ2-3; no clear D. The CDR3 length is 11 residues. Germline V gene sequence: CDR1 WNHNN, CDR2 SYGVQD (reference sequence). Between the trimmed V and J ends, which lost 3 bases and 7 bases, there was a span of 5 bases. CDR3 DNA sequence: TGCGCCAGCAGTGATCCGTATACGCAGTATTTT. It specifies CASSDPYTQYF.

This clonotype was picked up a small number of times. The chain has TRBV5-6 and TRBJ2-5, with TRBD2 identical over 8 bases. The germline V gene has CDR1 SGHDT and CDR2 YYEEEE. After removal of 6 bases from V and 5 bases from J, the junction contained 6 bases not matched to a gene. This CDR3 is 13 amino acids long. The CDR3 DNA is TGTGCCAGCATCAAGCGGGGGCACGAGACCCAGTACTTC. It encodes CASIKRGHETQYF.

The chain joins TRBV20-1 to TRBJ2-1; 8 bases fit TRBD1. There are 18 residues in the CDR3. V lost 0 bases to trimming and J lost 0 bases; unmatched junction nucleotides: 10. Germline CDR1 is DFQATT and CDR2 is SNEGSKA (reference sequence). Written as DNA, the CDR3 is TGCAGTGCTAGAGACAGGGGGCACCAGAAGAGCTCCTACAATGAGCAGTTCTTC. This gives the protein CSARDRGHQKSSYNEQFF.

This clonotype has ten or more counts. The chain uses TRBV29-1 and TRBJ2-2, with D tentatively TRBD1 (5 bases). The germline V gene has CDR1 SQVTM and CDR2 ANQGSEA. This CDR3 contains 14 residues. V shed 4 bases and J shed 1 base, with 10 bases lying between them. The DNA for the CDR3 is TGCAGCGTTGCAGGGCTTTGGAACACCGGGGAGCTGTTTTTT. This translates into CSVAGLWNTGELFF.